This T cell receptor (beta chain) was obtained from a study of pediatric ulcerative colitis. The method was immunoSEQ multiplex PCR; TCRdb's version includes in-frame clones alone and lacks a portion of them. The sample lists around 64,000 clones; roughly nine tenths were seen once. Trimming left V 2 bases short and J 7 bases short, with 3 bases between. CDR3 length equals 11 residues. Germline V lookup: CDR1 MNHEY, CDR2 SVGAGI. This clone was recorded once. The sample holds other DNA sequences that translate to the same CDR3. Sequencing input: blood. This TCR was recovered from a boy between 10 and 17 years old with severe ulcerative colitis. This chain connects TRBV6-5 to TRBJ2-1; D uncertain. The CDR3 is CASSYGNEQFF. CDR3 coding DNA: TGTGCCAGCAGTTACGGTAATGAGCAGTTCTTC.